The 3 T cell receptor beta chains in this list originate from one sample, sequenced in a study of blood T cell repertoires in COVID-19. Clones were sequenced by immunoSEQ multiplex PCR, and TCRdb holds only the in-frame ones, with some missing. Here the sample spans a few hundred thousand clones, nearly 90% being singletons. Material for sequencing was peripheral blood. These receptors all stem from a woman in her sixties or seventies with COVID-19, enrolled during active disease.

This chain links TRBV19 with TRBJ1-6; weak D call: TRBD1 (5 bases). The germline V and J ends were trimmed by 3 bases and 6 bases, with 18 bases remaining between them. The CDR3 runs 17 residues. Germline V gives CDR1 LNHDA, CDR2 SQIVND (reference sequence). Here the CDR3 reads CASSIPAGHGGNSPLHF. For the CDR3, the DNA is TGTGCCAGTAGTATTCCCGCGGGGCACGGTGGTAATTCACCCCTCCACTTT.

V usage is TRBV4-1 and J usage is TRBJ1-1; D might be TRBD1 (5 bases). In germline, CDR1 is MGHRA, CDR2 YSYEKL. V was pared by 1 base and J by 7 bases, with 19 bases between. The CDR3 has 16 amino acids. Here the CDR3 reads CASSQVPSLGVDEAFF. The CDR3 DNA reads TGCGCCAGCAGCCAAGTCCCCTCCCTAGGGGTAGATGAAGCTTTCTTT.

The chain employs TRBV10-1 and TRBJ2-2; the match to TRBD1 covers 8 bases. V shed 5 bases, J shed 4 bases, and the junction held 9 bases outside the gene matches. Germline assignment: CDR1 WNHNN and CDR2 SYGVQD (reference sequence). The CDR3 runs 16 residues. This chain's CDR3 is CASSSRDRRVTGELFF. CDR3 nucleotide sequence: TGCGCCAGCAGTTCTAGGGACAGGCGGGTCACCGGGGAGCTGTTTTTT.